This TCR beta chain was documented in a study of OX40 agonist ivuxolimab in advanced cancers. At the level of the study: Ivuxolimab is an agonistic anti-OX40 (CD134) antibody, and patients were treated with it. Study observations and caveats: CD8+ T cells showed, on average, more clonal expansion than CD4+ cells. Partial responders at 0.1-3.0 mg/kg showed near-lowest clonal expansion.

In this sample, this clone turned up a few times. The antigen remains undetermined. Trimming took 3 bases from V and 6 from J; bases not matched to a gene: 6. There are 14 residues in the CDR3. Per germline, CDR1 LGHNA and CDR2 YSLEER. Assay: immunoSEQ multiplex PCR; the TCRdb copy retains only in-frame clones and omits some. This sample carries 50,000 to 65,000 clones, around 82% of them seen once, and the ten largest clones take about 3.5%. This rearrangement joins TRBV4-3 to TRBJ1-2; 8 positions match TRBD1. The starting material was CD4+ or CD8+ T cells sorted from blood, obtained in a trial of the OX40 agonist ivuxolimab. This clonotype was sampled from an adult with an advanced solid tumor such as melanoma, head and neck, liver or kidney cancer. In nucleotides, the CDR3 is TGCGCCAGCAGCCAGGACAGGGATATCAATGGCTACACCTTC. It codes for CASSQDRDINGYTF.